These T cell receptor beta chains were read from a single sample in a study of T cells in Graves' hyperthyroidism and ophthalmopathy. TCRdb recomputed calls from the multiplex PCR reads with MiXCR, one row per CDR3 protein. Of 450,000 to 550,000 distinct CDR3 sequences detected, roughly 24% appear once; the ten largest clones hold roughly 10%. The sample taken for sequencing was blood. The receptor source for this set is a young woman with Graves' ophthalmopathy. CDR3s include the opening cysteine and the closing phenylalanine or tryptophan. The D gene is left open where the match is weak. Only part of the rows carry a size: once, few, many, or a class if the clone is expanded.

d_gene,abundance,v_gene,j_gene,CDR3aa,CDR3nt
-,many,TRBV10-3,TRBJ2-5,CAISGGGSQETQYF,TGTGCCATCAGTGGGGGAGGAAGCCAAGAGACCCAGTACTTC
-,few,TRBV6-2/TRBV6-3,TRBJ2-7,CASSLLQEEQYF,TGTGCCAGCAGTTTGCTACAGGAGGAGCAGTACTTC
-,many,TRBV20-1,TRBJ2-4,CSARDRGRAKNIQYF,TGCAGTGCTAGAGATCGGGGGAGGGCCAAAAACATTCAGTACTTC
TRBD1,-,TRBV6-1,TRBJ1-5,CASRRDRGSNQPQHF,TGTGCCAGCAGGAGGGACAGGGGGAGCAATCAGCCCCAGCATTTT
-,many,TRBV7-2,TRBJ1-1,CASSFVRVEAEAFF,TGTGCCAGCAGCTTCGTAAGGGTGGAGGCTGAAGCTTTCTTT
TRBD1,-,TRBV12-3/TRBV12-4,TRBJ2-4,CASSTGTGPGIFF,TGTGCCAGCAGCACCGGGACAGGACCGGGGATTTTTTTC
-,-,TRBV10-3,TRBJ2-5,CAIRRGPEGSETQYF,TGTGCCATCAGGCGGGGGCCCGAAGGATCGGAGACCCAGTACTTC
-,many,TRBV2,TRBJ1-2,CASTESQGYTF,TGTGCCAGCACGGAGTCTCAGGGCTACACCTTC
TRBD1,many,TRBV6-5,TRBJ1-5,CASSFTGGEQPQHF,TGTGCCAGCAGTTTTACAGGGGGCGAACAGCCCCAGCATTTT
-,many,TRBV11-2,TRBJ1-5,CASSLFGSRDSNQPQHF,TGTGCCAGCAGCTTATTTGGGTCTCGGGATAGCAATCAGCCCCAGCATTTT
-,-,TRBV2,TRBJ1-1,CASSQGLTEAFF,TGTGCCAGCAGCCAGGGGCTGACTGAAGCTTTCTTT
TRBD1,many,TRBV19,TRBJ1-2,CASSLHRDSQIYGYTF,TGTGCCAGTAGTCTCCACCGGGACAGTCAGATCTATGGCTACACCTTC
-,many,TRBV29-1,TRBJ2-3,CSVEQGSTDTQYF,TGCAGCGTTGAACAGGGGAGTACAGATACGCAGTATTTT
-,many,TRBV18,TRBJ2-7,CASSQDRSGYEQYF,TGTGCCAGCTCACAAGACAGAAGTGGATACGAGCAGTACTTC
TRBD1,many,TRBV10-3,TRBJ1-1,CAISGKGASEAFF,TGTGCCATCAGTGGTAAGGGGGCGAGTGAAGCTTTCTTT
TRBD2,few,TRBV6-1,TRBJ2-7,CASSEWGEGPYEQYF,TGTGCCAGCAGTGAATGGGGGGAGGGACCCTACGAGCAATACTTC
TRBD2,many,TRBV20-1,TRBJ2-3,CSASSGGAVDTQYF,TGCAGTGCTTCTAGCGGGGGGGCGGTAGATACGCAGTATTTT
TRBD2,many,TRBV6-2/TRBV6-3,TRBJ2-7,CASSYSIVTSGDYEQYF,TGTGCCAGCAGTTACTCCATCGTCACTAGCGGGGACTACGAGCAGTACTTC
-,-,TRBV20-1,TRBJ1-5,CSARDGYNQPQHF,TGCAGTGCTAGGGACGGTTACAATCAGCCCCAGCATTTT
TRBD2,many,TRBV29-1,TRBJ2-5,CSVEGLLAGTQETQYF,TGCAGCGTTGAAGGCTTACTAGCGGGGACCCAAGAGACCCAGTACTTC
-,many,TRBV28,TRBJ1-5,CASRSSNQPQHF,TGTGCCAGCCGGAGTAGCAATCAGCCCCAGCATTTT
TRBD1,-,TRBV4-1,TRBJ2-7,CASSRGQAYEQYF,TGCGCCAGCAGCAGGGGACAGGCCTACGAGCAGTACTTC
-,-,TRBV12-3/TRBV12-4,TRBJ2-7,CASSELQGPYEQYF,TGTGCCAGCAGTGAGCTACAGGGTCCCTACGAGCAGTACTTC
-,many,TRBV6-1,TRBJ2-2,CASSDPTEPNTGELFF,TGTGCCAGCAGTGATCCGACAGAACCGAACACCGGGGAGCTGTTTTTT
-,few,TRBV12-3/TRBV12-4,TRBJ1-1,CASRDRRLTEAFF,TGTGCCAGCAGGGACAGACGACTCACTGAAGCTTTCTTT
-,many,TRBV24-1,TRBJ2-7,CATSEGTDLGEQYF,TGTGCCACCAGTGAAGGGACGGACCTAGGCGAGCAGTACTTC
TRBD1,-,TRBV12-3/TRBV12-4,TRBJ1-1,CATRLGQGTEAFF,TGTGCCACCCGACTGGGACAGGGGACTGAAGCTTTCTTT
-,-,TRBV4-1,TRBJ2-7,CASSQEVLLPSEQYF,TGCGCCAGCAGCCAAGAGGTCTTGCTCCCTAGCGAGCAGTACTTC
TRBD1,many,TRBV18,TRBJ2-7,CASSTYRGQPFF,TGTGCCAGCTCAACATACAGGGGGCAGCCGTTTTTC
TRBD1,-,TRBV5-1,TRBJ2-5,CASEAYGTGDETQYF,TGCGCCAGCGAAGCCTACGGGACAGGGGATGAGACCCAGTACTTC
TRBD1,-,TRBV12-3/TRBV12-4,TRBJ1-1,CASSYPRTGILSITEAFF,TGTGCCAGCAGTTATCCTCGGACAGGGATCCTTTCGATCACTGAAGCTTTCTTT
-,few,TRBV7-9,TRBJ1-3,CASEWRDTIYF,TGTGCCAGCGAGTGGCGAGACACCATATATTTT
-,many,TRBV12-3/TRBV12-4,TRBJ1-5,CASSTREGKSNQPQHF,TGTGCCAGCAGTACCCGGGAAGGGAAGAGCAATCAGCCCCAGCATTTT
TRBD1,many,TRBV27,TRBJ2-7,CASSLSPRQGLYF,TGTGCCAGCAGTTTATCCCCCCGACAGGGCTTGTACTTC
-,many,TRBV7-9,TRBJ2-2,CASSAGTVRTGELFF,TGTGCCAGCAGCGCGGGGACAGTACGCACCGGGGAGCTGTTTTTT
-,many,TRBV9,TRBJ1-1,CASSVGPLPSTEAFF,TGTGCCAGCAGCGTAGGGCCACTCCCTAGCACTGAAGCTTTCTTT
-,many,TRBV28,TRBJ2-7,CASSLRGTSYEQYF,TGTGCCAGCAGCTTACGGGGAACTTCCTACGAGCAGTACTTC
TRBD1,-,TRBV9,TRBJ1-5,CASSATGWSNQPQHF,TGTGCCAGCAGCGCGACAGGGTGGAGCAATCAGCCCCAGCATTTT